This T cell receptor beta chain was recovered during a study of T cell clonotyping in hematopoietic cell transplantation. Background on the study: Cytoreduction preceded collection of pretransplant recipient samples. Regarding the study as a whole: Pathologically expanded recipient clonotypes increased progressively from day 30 to day 180 as diversity fell.

The CDR3 runs to 14 residues. Trimming removed 5 bases from V and 7 bases from J; junction bases left unmatched: 6. Looked up from germline, CDR1 is SGHTA and CDR2 is FQGNSA. Noted time point: recipient sample about 28 days before transplant, after cytoreduction. TCRdb keeps only in-frame clones here, not all; method: immunoSEQ multiplex PCR. Here the sample spans approximately 5,000 clones, roughly 84% being singletons. Regarding this clone: What it binds is not known.

The sequence derives from a man between 60 and 70 years old with acute myeloid leukemia. Some clones in this sample may be carry-over from other donors' samples. The chain carries TRBV7-2 and TRBJ2-4; 9 bases match TRBD1. Sample: peripheral blood mononuclear cells, taken before stem cell transplant. CDR3 sequence (DNA): TGTGCCAGCAGCAAAGACAGGGGGAATAACATTCAGTACTTC. Protein sequence: CASSKDRGNNIQYF.